A single sample gave rise to the 29 T cell receptor beta chains below, sequenced in a study of PD-1 blockade in classical Hodgkin lymphoma. Every patient relapsed after autologous stem cell transplantation, and brentuximab vedotin exposure varied. TCRdb's copy holds only in-frame clones and misses some; the assay was immunoSEQ multiplex PCR. The table has approximately 13,000 clones, roughly 80% seen once. The sample consisted of peripheral blood mononuclear cells (PBMCs), taken at baseline. Every receptor here comes from a human donor with classical Hodgkin lymphoma.

The V call is TRBV6-4, the J call TRBJ2-3; no clear D gene. The CDR3 consists of 10 residues. From germline, CDR1 is MRHNA and CDR2 SNTAGT. The CDR3 loop is CAIRTDTQYF. The CDR3, as DNA: TGTGCTATACGCACAGATACGCAGTATTTT.

The chain employs TRBV4-1 and TRBJ2-3, with 8 bases that match TRBD2. The J segment lost 2 bases and the V segment lost 0 bases, leaving 4 bases of the junction unmatched. Germline V lookup: CDR1 MGHRA, CDR2 YSYEKL. This CDR3 is 16 amino acids long. CDR3 loop: CASSQDQAGDTDTQYF. DNA of the CDR3: TGCGCCAGCAGCCAAGATCAAGCGGGGGACACAGATACGCAGTATTTT.

The chain is built from TRBV29-1 and TRBJ1-5, with a possible D match to TRBD1 (5 bases). The germline gives CDR1 SQVTM, CDR2 ANQGSEA. V was clipped by 4 bases and J by 6 bases, with 13 bases between them. The CDR3 extends over 13 amino acids. CDR3: CSVADTSIQPQHF. The CDR3 DNA reads TGCAGCGTTGCGGACACGAGTATTCAGCCCCAGCATTTT.

This clone was detected once. V and J are TRBV7-7 and TRBJ2-5, with 8 bases lining up with TRBD1. The V segment lost 1 base and the J segment 4 bases; nucleotides outside the gene matches: 2. The CDR3 runs to 14 residues. The germline V gene encodes CDR1 SSHAT and CDR2 FNYEAQ (reference sequence). The CDR3 DNA sequence: TGTGCCAGCAGCTTAGGGACAGGGTTAGAGACCCAGTACTTC. It codes for CASSLGTGLETQYF.

The CDR3 sequence: CASSQSGGAAGELFF. CDR3 DNA sequence: TGTGCCAGCAGCCAAAGCGGGGGGGCCGCCGGGGAGCTGTTTTTT. The chain employs TRBV28 and TRBJ2-2; TRBD2 aligns across 10 bases. The CDR3 spans 15 residues. The V gene end was trimmed by 6 bases and the J gene end by 6 bases; junction bases not matched to a gene: 7. Germline CDR1 and CDR2: MDHEN and SYDVKM.

This rearrangement joins TRBV27 to TRBJ1-6; 7 nucleotides match TRBD1. Germline V lookup: CDR1 MNHEY, CDR2 SMNVEV (reference sequence). This CDR3 contains 18 residues. J gave up 12 bases and V 7 bases, and 24 bases lay outside the gene matches. CDR3 DNA: TGTGCCAGCACCGTATCTGTGGCGGACGACAGGGAGAGTGAACCCCTCCACTTT. Translation gives CASTVSVADDRESEPLHF.

The chain recombines TRBV7-2 with TRBJ2-3; 8 bases are shared with TRBD2. This CDR3 region has 14 residues. The ends lost 5 bases at V and 6 bases at J; junction bases unmatched: 7. CDR1 and CDR2 (germline): SGHTA, FQGNSA. DNA of the CDR3: TGTGCCAGCAGCCCACTAGCGGAATCCGATACGCAGTATTTT. Its translation is CASSPLAESDTQYF.

The gene calls are TRBV7-9 and TRBJ1-1; no definite D call. Germline-derived CDR1 and CDR2 are SEHNR and FQNEAQ (reference sequence). The CDR3 totals 11 residues. Between the trimmed V and J ends, which lost 5 bases and 4 bases, there was a span of 5 bases. The CDR3 sequence: CASSLGTEAFF. CDR3 nucleotide sequence: TGTGCCAGCAGCCTAGGCACTGAAGCTTTCTTT.

This sequence joins TRBV28 and TRBJ1-6; no definite D call. With 7 bases removed from V and 10 bases from J, the gap between germline ends came to 29 bases. CDR1 and CDR2 from the germline V gene are MDHEN and SYDVKM. The length of the CDR3 is 18 residues. Here the CDR3 reads CASTEISRASGRFSPLHF. For the CDR3, the DNA is TGTGCCAGCACCGAAATAAGCCGGGCTTCTGGGAGGTTCTCACCCCTCCACTTT.

This chain uses TRBV11-1 with TRBJ2-3, with 9 bases that match TRBD1. Germline V CDR1 and CDR2: SGHAT, FQDESV (reference sequence). The CDR3 length is 16 residues. Trimming removed 5 bases from V and 1 base from J; junction bases left unmatched: 7. CDR3 in DNA: TGTGCCAGCAGCATCGGGACAGGGCCCCGCACAGATACGCAGTATTTT. This sequence encodes CASSIGTGPRTDTQYF.

The chain is built from TRBV10-3 and TRBJ1-3; perhaps TRBD1 as D (5 bases). CDR3 length: 15 residues. V lost 4 bases to trimming and J lost 2 bases, with 12 bases between them. CDR1 and CDR2 from the germline V gene are ENHRY and SYGVKD. CDR3 DNA: TGTGCCATCAGTGCCGGGACTGATCCTGGAAACACCATATATTTT. Translation: CAISAGTDPGNTIYF.

In its sample, this clone was seen once. The rearrangement links TRBV29-1 to TRBJ2-5; D is undetermined. The CDR3 has 11 amino acids. The V end was cut by 3 bases, the J end by 4 bases, with 6 bases between. Germline V gives CDR1 SQVTM, CDR2 ANQGSEA. CDR3 protein: CSVDRLETQYF. The CDR3 DNA is TGCAGCGTTGACCGGTTAGAGACCCAGTACTTC.

The rearrangement links TRBV27 to TRBJ2-7, with TRBD2 identical over 8 bases. The CDR3 sequence is 16 residues long. Germline CDR1 is MNHEY and CDR2 is SMNVEV (reference sequence). The ends lost 5 bases at V and 2 bases at J; junction bases unmatched: 11. The CDR3 loop reads CASSPRPGTRTYEQYF. CDR3 bases: TGTGCCAGCAGTCCCCGCCCGGGGACTAGAACCTACGAGCAGTACTTC.

This clone was recorded a few times. The chain is built from TRBV10-3 and TRBJ1-1; D gene unclear. Germline V lookup: CDR1 ENHRY, CDR2 SYGVKD. With 3 bases removed from V and 10 bases from J, the gap between germline ends came to 15 bases. The CDR3 is 13 residues long. The DNA of the CDR3 is TGTGCCATCAGTGACCGGCCTCAAGATGGAGCTTTCTTT. Translated, it gives CAISDRPQDGAFF.

The gene calls are TRBV4-2 and TRBJ2-6; perhaps TRBD2 as D (6 bases). Trimming cost V 2 bases and J 0 bases, with 14 bases left between them. CDR3 length: 18 amino acids. CDR1 is LGHNA and CDR2 is YNFKEQ in the germline V gene. As DNA, the CDR3 is TGTGCCAGCAGCCAACTATCGGGACTCGGCTCTGGGGCCAACGTCCTGACTTTC. Encoded protein: CASSQLSGLGSGANVLTF.

This sequence joins TRBV5-1 and TRBJ2-1; 9 bases are shared with TRBD2. The junction had 10 bases not matched to a gene; V was cut back by 2 bases and J by 7 bases. Germline loops: CDR1 SGHRS, CDR2 YFSETQ. The CDR3 is 16 residues long. CDR3 DNA: TGCGCCAGCAGCTTCGGGCCCGCGGGGGGGCCGAATGAGCAGTTCTTC. This gives the protein CASSFGPAGGPNEQFF.

This clone was seen once. The chain links TRBV4-1 to TRBJ2-7, with D possibly being TRBD1 or TRBD2 (6 bases each). Trimming cost V 1 base and J 5 bases, with 9 bases left between them. CDR3 length equals 13 residues. CDR1 MGHRA and CDR2 YSYEKL come from the germline V gene. The CDR3 spells CASSQGGADEQYF. The CDR3 region has the DNA TGCGCCAGCAGCCAAGGGGGGGCGGACGAGCAGTACTTC.

The chain links TRBV9 to TRBJ2-3, with 13 bases lining up with TRBD2. The CDR3 has 16 amino acids. Germline loops: CDR1 SGDLS, CDR2 YYNGEE. Trimming removed 5 bases from V and 4 bases from J; junction bases left unmatched: 7. The CDR3 nucleotides read TGTGCCAGCAGTCGGGCCGGGACTAGCGGGGCAGATACGCAGTATTTT. Translation gives CASSRAGTSGADTQYF.

The V call is TRBV5-4, the J call TRBJ2-3; no reliable D call. Germline loops: CDR1 SGHNT, CDR2 YYREEE (reference sequence). CDR3 length equals 13 residues. Trimming pared 1 base from V and 5 bases from J, leaving 8 bases between. The CDR3 region has the DNA TGTGCCAGCAGCTTGAACGGTGTAGATACGCAGTATTTT. It yields the protein CASSLNGVDTQYF.

This rearrangement joins TRBV19 to TRBJ2-1, with 8 bases identical to TRBD2. CDR1 is LNHDA and CDR2 is SQIVND in the germline V gene (reference sequence). V gave up 10 bases and J gave up 1 base; unmatched junction bases: 12. This CDR3 has 16 residues. CDR3 protein: CATDRAGGPSYNEQFF. As DNA, the CDR3 is TGTGCCACCGATCGGGCGGGGGGCCCATCCTACAATGAGCAGTTCTTC.

The chain joins TRBV2 to TRBJ2-3; TRBD2 matches 10 bases. Germline CDR1 SNHLY, CDR2 FYNNEI. The V and J ends lost 8 bases and 6 bases, in that order; junction bases with no gene match: 8. There are 14 residues in the CDR3. The CDR3, as DNA: TGTGCCAGCTATAGCGGGGGGACCCCCGATACGCAGTATTTT. Translating it yields CASYSGGTPDTQYF.

The table lists this clone with a count of one. The chain employs TRBV9 and TRBJ2-2; D may be TRBD2 (6 bases). CDR1 is SGDLS, CDR2 YYNGEE, per germline. V lost 0 bases to trimming and J lost 2 bases, with 8 bases between them. The CDR3 runs 15 residues. CDR3 region: CASSVGGTNTGELFF. Written as DNA, the CDR3 is TGTGCCAGCAGCGTAGGCGGGACTAACACCGGGGAGCTGTTTTTT.

V is TRBV21-1 and J is TRBJ2-7; TRBD2, the table's D call, was not compared with the DNA. TRBV21-1 is marked as a pseudogene. The CDR3 spans 11 residues. The CDR3 coding sequence is TGTGCCAGCACCGAGTCCGGCGAGCAGTACTTC. Its protein is CASTESGEQYF.

The genes are TRBV4-1 and TRBJ2-2, with no clear D. The CDR3 runs to 15 residues. CDR1 and CDR2 from the germline V gene are MGHRA and YSYEKL. V was clipped by 3 bases and J by 5 bases, with 13 bases between them. Written as DNA, the CDR3 is TGCGCCAGCAGCCATGTTTCGTTGGGGACCGGGGAGCTGTTTTTT. As protein: CASSHVSLGTGELFF.

This chain links TRBV5-1 with TRBJ2-3, with D possibly TRBD2 on 5 matching bases. Between the trimmed V and J ends, which lost 1 base and 6 bases, there was a span of 12 bases. This CDR3 contains 14 residues. Germline V lookup: CDR1 SGHRS, CDR2 YFSETQ. In DNA, the CDR3 is TGCGCCAGCAGCTTGAAACTAGTGCCCGATACGCAGTATTTT. It encodes CASSLKLVPDTQYF.

This clone was observed once. This chain uses TRBV7-2 with TRBJ2-3; the D is unclear. The CDR3 loop spans 15 amino acids. Germline assignment: CDR1 SGHTA and CDR2 FQGNSA. Trimming stripped 5 bases from V and 0 bases from J, with 12 bases between. The DNA for the CDR3 is TGTGCCAGCAGCCTAGACATCTCTAGCACAGATACGCAGTATTTT. Its protein is CASSLDISSTDTQYF.

CDR3: CASSFGTLTDTQYF. CDR3 bases: TGTGCCAGCAGCTTTGGGACACTCACAGATACGCAGTATTTT. The chain links TRBV7-2 to TRBJ2-3; the D gene is possibly TRBD1 (6 bases). The CDR3 loop spans 14 amino acids. CDR1 is SGHTA and CDR2 is FQGNSA in the germline V gene. V lost 3 bases, J lost 2 bases, and 9 bases lay in between.

This clone was observed a handful of times. The rearrangement joins TRBV19 to TRBJ2-2; a weak D match, TRBD1 (6 bases). Deletions cut 10 bases from V and 6 bases from J, with 21 bases between. The CDR3 is 15 residues long. Germline loops: CDR1 LNHDA, CDR2 SQIVND (reference sequence). This CDR3 reads CATRTEGGKSGELFF. The CDR3 coding sequence is TGTGCCACCAGGACAGAGGGTGGAAAATCCGGGGAGCTGTTTTTT.

The chain recombines TRBV7-2 with TRBJ1-1, with a tentative D call TRBD1 (5 bases). The V gene lost 2 bases and the J gene lost 7 bases, with 20 bases spanning the gap. The CDR3 spans 16 residues. Germline V gives CDR1 SGHTA, CDR2 FQGNSA. The CDR3 sequence is CASSLLGTGRWNEAFF. Here the CDR3 DNA reads TGTGCCAGCAGCTTATTGGGGACGGGCCGGTGGAATGAAGCTTTCTTT.